This TCR beta chain was sequenced for a study of T cell responses to AZD1222 COVID-19 vaccine. Germline assignment: CDR1 KGHSH and CDR2 LQKENI. This CDR3 has 14 amino acids. Trimming removed 0 bases at V and 6 bases at J, with 12 bases between. Data came from immunoSEQ multiplex PCR; TCRdb stores just in-frame clones and leaves some out. The sample records some 120,000 clones, about 89% being singletons. This chain connects TRBV18 to TRBJ2-7; D may correspond to TRBD1 or TRBD2 (5 bases each). The sequencing used peripheral blood, collected on day 0 of AZD1222 vaccination. The origin of this receptor is an adult in good health. CDR3 nucleotides: TGTGCCAGCTCACCACCGAGGGGAATTCGCGAGCAGTACTTC. It encodes CASSPPRGIREQYF.